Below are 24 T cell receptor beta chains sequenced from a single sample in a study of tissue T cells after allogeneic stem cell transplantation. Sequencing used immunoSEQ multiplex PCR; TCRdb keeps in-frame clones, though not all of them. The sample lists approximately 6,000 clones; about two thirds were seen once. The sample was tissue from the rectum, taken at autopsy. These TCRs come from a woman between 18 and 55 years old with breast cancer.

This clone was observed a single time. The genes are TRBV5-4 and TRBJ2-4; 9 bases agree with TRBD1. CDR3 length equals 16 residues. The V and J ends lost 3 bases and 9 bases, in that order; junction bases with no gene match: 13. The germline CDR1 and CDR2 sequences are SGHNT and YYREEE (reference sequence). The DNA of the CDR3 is TGTGCCAGCAGCTCAGACCCCGGACAGGGGAGTTTCATTCAGTACTTC. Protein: CASSSDPGQGSFIQYF. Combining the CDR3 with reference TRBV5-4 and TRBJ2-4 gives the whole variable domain ETGVTQSPTHLIKTRGQQVTLRCSSQSGHNTVSWYQQALGQGPQFIFQYYREEENGRGNFPPRFSGLQFPNYSSELNVNALELDDSALYLCASSSDPGQGSFIQYFGAGTRLSVL.

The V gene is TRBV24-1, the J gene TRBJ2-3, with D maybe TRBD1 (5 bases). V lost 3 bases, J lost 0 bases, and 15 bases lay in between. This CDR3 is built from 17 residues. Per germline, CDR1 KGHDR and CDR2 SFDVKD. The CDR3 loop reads CATSDPGQGSSTDTQYF. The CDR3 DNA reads TGTGCCACCAGTGATCCAGGGCAAGGCTCTAGCACAGATACGCAGTATTTT.

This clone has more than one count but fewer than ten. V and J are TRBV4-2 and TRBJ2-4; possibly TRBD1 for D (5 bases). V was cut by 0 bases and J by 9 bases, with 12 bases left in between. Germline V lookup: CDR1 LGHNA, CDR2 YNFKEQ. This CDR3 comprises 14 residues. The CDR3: CASSQDRGESIQYF. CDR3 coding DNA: TGTGCCAGCAGCCAAGATAGGGGCGAGAGCATTCAGTACTTC.

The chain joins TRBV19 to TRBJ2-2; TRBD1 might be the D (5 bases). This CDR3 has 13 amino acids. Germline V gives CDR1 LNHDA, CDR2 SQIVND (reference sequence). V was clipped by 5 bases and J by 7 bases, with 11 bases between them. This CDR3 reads CASSPGHNGELFF. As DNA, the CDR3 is TGTGCCAGTAGTCCAGGGCATAACGGGGAGCTGTTTTTT.

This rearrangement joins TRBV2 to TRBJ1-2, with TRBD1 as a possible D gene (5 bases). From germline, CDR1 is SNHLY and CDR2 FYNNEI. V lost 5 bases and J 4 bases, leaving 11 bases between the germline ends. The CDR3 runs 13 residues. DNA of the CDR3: TGTGCCAGCAGTCACGGGGGGATCTATGGCTACACCTTC. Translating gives CASSHGGIYGYTF.

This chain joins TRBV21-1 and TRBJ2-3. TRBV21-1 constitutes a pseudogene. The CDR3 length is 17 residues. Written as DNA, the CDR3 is TGTGCCAGCAGCCCGCATCGGACCCCCATTCCCGCAGATACGCAGTATTTT. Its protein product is CASSPHRTPIPADTQYF.

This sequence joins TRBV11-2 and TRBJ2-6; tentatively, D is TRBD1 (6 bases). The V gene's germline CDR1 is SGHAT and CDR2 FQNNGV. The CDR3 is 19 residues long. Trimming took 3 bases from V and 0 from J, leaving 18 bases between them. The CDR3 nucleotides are TGTGCCAGCAGCTTTCCCTCCGACAGGACTCGCTCTGGGGCCAACGTCCTGACTTTC. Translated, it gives CASSFPSDRTRSGANVLTF.

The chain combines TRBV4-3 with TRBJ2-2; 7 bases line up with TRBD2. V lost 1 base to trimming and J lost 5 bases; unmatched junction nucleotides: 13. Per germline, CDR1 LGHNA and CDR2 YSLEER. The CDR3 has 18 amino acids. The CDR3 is CASSQGPRRGGETGELFF. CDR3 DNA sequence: TGCGCCAGCAGCCAAGGGCCCCGGCGGGGAGGGGAGACCGGGGAGCTGTTTTTT.

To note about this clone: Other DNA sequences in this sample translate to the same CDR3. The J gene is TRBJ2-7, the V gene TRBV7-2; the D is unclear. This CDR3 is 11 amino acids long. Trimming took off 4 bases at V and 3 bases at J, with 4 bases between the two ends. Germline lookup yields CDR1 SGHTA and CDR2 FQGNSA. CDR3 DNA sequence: TGTGCCAGCAGCTCCTACTACGAGCAGTACTTC. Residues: CASSSYYEQYF.

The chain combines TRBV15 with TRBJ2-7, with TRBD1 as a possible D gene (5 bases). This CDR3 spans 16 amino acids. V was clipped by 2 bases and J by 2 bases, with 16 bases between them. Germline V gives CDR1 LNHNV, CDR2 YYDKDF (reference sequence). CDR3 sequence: CATSRSTPPGTYEQYF. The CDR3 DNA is TGTGCCACCAGCAGATCGACTCCCCCAGGGACCTACGAGCAGTACTTC.

CDR3: CASSSGAGEGEQYF. The CDR3 DNA sequence: TGTGCCAGCAGCTCCGGGGCGGGAGAAGGCGAGCAGTACTTC. V gene TRBV11-3 combines with J gene TRBJ2-7; 7 bases are a match to TRBD2. Germline CDR1 SGHNT, CDR2 YENEEA. The V and J ends lost 4 bases and 6 bases, in that order; junction bases with no gene match: 9. The CDR3 has 14 residues. The full variable domain, rest sourced from reference TRBV11-3 and TRBJ2-7, is EAGVVQSPRYKIIEKKQPVAFWCNPISGHNTLYWYLQNLGQGPELLIRYENEEAVDDSQLPKDRFSAERLKGVDSTLKIQPAELGDSAVYLCASSSGAGEGEQYFGPGTRLTVT.

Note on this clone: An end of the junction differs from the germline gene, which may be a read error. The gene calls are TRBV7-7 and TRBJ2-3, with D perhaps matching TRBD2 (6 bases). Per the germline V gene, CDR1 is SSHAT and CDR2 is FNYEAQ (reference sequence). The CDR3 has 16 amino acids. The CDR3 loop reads CASSRGLLPSTDTQYF. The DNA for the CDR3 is TGTGCTAGCAGCCGTGGACTATTACCTAGCACAGATACGCAGTATTTT. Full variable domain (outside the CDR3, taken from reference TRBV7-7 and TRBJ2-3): GAGVSQSPRYKVTKRGQDVTLRCDPISSHATLYWYQQALGQGPEFLTYFNYEAQPDKSGLPSDRFSAERPEGSISTLTIQRTEQRDSAMYRCASSRGLLPSTDTQYFGPGTRLTVL.

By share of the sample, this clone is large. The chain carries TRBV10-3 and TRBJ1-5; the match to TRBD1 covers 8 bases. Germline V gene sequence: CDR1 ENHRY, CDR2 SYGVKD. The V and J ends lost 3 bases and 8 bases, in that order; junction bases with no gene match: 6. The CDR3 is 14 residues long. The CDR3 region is CAISDTGGLEPQHF. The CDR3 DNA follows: TGTGCCATCAGTGATACAGGGGGTTTGGAGCCCCAGCATTTT.

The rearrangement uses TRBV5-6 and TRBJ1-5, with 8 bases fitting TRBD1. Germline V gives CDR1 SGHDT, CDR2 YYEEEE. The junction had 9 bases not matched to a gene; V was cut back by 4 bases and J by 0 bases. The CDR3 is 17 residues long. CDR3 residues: CASSTLRGRHSNQPQHF. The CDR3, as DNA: TGTGCCAGCAGCACCCTCAGGGGGCGGCATAGCAATCAGCCCCAGCATTTT.

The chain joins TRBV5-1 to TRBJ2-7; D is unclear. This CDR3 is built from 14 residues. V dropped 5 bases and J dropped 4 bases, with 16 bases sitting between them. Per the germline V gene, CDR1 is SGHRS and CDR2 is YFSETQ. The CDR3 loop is CASRSARNVYEQYF. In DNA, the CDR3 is TGCGCCAGCAGGAGCGCTCGTAACGTGTACGAGCAGTACTTC. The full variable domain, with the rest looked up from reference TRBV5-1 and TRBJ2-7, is KAGVTQTPRYLIKTRGQQVTLSCSPISGHRSVSWYQQTPGQGLQFLFEYFSETQRNKGNFPGRFSGRQFSNSRSEMNVSTLELGDSALYLCASRSARNVYEQYFGPGTRLTVT.

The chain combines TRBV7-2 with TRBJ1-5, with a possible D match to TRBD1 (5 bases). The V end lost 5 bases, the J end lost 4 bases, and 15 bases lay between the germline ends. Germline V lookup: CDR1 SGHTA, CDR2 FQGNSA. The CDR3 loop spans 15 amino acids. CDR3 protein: CASSLGGVRNQPQHF. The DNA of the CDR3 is TGTGCCAGCAGCCTCGGGGGGGTACGGAATCAGCCCCAGCATTTT.

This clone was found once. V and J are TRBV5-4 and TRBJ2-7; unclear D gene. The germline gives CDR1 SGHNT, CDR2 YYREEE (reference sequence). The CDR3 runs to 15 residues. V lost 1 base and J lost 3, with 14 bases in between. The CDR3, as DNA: TGTGCCAGCAGCTTGAACCCCCGTCGCGACTACGAGCAGTACTTC. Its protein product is CASSLNPRRDYEQYF.

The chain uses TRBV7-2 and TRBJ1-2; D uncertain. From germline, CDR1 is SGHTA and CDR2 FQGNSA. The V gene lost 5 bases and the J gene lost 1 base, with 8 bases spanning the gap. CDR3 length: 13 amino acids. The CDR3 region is CASSPRINYGYTF. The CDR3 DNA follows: TGTGCCAGCAGCCCCCGGATTAACTATGGCTACACCTTC.

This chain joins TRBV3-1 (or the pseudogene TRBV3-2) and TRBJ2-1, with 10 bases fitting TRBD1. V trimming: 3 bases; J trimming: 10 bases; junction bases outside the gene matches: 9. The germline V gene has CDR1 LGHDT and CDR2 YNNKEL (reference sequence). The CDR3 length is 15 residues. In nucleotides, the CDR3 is TGTGCCAGCAGCCAGAAGGGACAGGGGCCATGGGAGCAGTTCTTC. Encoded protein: CASSQKGQGPWEQFF.

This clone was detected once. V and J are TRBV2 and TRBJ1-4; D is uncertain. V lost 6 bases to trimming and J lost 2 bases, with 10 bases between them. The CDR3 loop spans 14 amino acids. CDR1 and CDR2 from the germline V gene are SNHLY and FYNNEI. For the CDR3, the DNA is TGTGCCAGCAGACCTCGGGTGACTAATGAAAAACTGTTTTTT. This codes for CASRPRVTNEKLFF.

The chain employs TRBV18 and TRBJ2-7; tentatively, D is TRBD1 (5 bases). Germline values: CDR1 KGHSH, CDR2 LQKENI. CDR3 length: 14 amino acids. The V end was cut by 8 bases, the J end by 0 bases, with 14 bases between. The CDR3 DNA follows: TGTGCCAGCGCCATCAGGGAAAGCTCCTACGAGCAGTACTTC. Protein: CASAIRESSYEQYF.

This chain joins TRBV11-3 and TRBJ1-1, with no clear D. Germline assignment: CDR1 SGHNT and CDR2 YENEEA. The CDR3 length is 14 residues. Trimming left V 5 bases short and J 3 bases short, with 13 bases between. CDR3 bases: TGTGCCAGCAGCAAAAGCTATAGGGACACTGAAGCTTTCTTT. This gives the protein CASSKSYRDTEAFF.

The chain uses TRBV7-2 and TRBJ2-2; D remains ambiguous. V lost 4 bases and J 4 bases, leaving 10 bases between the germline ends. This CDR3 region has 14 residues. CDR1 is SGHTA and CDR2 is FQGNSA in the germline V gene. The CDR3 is CASSSQSSTGELFF. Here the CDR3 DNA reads TGTGCCAGCAGCTCCCAGTCAAGCACCGGGGAGCTGTTTTTT.

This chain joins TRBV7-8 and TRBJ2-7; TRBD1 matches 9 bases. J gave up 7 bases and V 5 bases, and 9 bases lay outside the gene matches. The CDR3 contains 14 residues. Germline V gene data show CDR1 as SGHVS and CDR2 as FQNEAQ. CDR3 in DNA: TGTGCCAGCAGCACGGGACAGGGTTCTAGGGAGCAGTACTTC. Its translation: CASSTGQGSREQYF.